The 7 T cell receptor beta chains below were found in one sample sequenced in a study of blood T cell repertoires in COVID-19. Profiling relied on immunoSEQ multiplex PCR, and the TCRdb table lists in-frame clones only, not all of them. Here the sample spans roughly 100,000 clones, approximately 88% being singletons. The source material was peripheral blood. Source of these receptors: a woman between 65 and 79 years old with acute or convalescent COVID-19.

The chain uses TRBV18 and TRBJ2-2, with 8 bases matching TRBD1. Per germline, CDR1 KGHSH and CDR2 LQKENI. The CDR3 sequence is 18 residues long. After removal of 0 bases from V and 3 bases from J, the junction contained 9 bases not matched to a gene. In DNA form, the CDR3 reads TGTGCCAGCTCACCACCGATAGGACAGGGAGTGGACACCGGGGAGCTGTTTTTT. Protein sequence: CASSPPIGQGVDTGELFF.

CDR3 amino acids: CASSPPGQGRRNQPQHF. For the CDR3, the DNA is TGTGCCAGCAGCCCACCGGGACAGGGAAGGCGCAATCAGCCCCAGCATTTT. The chain is built from TRBV14 and TRBJ1-5; 9 nucleotides align to TRBD1. This CDR3 is built from 17 residues. Per germline, CDR1 SGHDN and CDR2 FVKESK. The V segment lost 4 bases and the J segment 2 bases; nucleotides outside the gene matches: 9.

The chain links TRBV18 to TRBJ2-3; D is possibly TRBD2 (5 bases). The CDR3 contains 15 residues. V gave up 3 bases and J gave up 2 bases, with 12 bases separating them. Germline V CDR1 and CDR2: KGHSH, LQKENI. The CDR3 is CASSPAGLNTDTQYF. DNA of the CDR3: TGTGCCAGCTCACCGGCAGGACTGAACACAGATACGCAGTATTTT.

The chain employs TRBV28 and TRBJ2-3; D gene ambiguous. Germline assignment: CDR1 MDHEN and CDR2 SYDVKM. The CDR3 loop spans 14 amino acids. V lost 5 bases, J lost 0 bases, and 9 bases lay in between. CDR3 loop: CASSSGPSTDTQYF. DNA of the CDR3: TGTGCCAGCAGTAGTGGCCCTAGCACAGATACGCAGTATTTT. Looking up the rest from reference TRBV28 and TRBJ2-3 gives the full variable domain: DVKVTQSSRYLVKRTGEKVFLECVQDMDHENMFWYRQDPGLGLRLIYFSYDVKMKEKGDIPEGYSVSREKKERFSLILESASTNQTSMYLCASSSGPSTDTQYFGPGTRLTVL.

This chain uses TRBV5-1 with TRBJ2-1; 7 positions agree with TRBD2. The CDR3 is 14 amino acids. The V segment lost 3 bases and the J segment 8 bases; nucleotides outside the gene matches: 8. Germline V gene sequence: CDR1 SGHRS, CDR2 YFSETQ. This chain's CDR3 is CASSSTTSSYEQFF. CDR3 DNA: TGCGCCAGCAGCTCAACGACTAGCTCCTATGAGCAGTTCTTC.

This CDR3 reads CASSQVVRGADPIYF. CDR3 coding DNA: TGTGCCAGCAGCCAAGTCGTTCGCGGTGCAGACCCTATCTATTTT. This chain connects TRBV3-1 (or the pseudogene TRBV3-2) to TRBJ2-3, with D unclear. V lost 1 base, J lost 15 bases, and 23 bases lay in between. The germline V gene has CDR1 LGHDT and CDR2 YNNKEL (reference sequence). The CDR3 is 15 amino acids.

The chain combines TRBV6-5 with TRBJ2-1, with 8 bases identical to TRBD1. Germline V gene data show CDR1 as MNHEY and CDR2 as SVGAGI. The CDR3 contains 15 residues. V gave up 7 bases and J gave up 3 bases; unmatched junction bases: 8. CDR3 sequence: CASTPAGGFYNEQFF. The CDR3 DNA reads TGTGCCAGCACCCCTGCAGGGGGCTTCTACAATGAGCAGTTCTTC.